The T cell receptor beta chain under discussion was sequenced for a study of blood T cell repertoires in COVID-19. For the study at large: The samples span acute and convalescent COVID-19 from the United States, Italy and Spain. From T cells, B-cell-depleted T cells, or PBMCs came the material, which was cDNA or gDNA.

The V end lost 4 bases, the J end lost 4 bases, and 8 bases lay between the germline ends. This CDR3 is built from 12 residues. Germline CDR1 and CDR2: KGHSH and LQKENI. Sequenced by immunoSEQ multiplex PCR; TCRdb stores in-frame clones only, minus some. This sample has about 400,000 clones; 70% to 90% occur once, and the top ten carry almost 2%. The study recruited people aged about 18 to 89 years across about two dozen US areas. The TCR comes from a woman in her late teens or twenties with acute COVID-19. The specimen was PBMCs or T cells enriched from blood (not recorded which). V gene TRBV18 combines with J gene TRBJ2-7, with D possibly matching TRBD1 (5 bases). In nucleotides, the CDR3 is TGTGCCAGCTCACGACAGTCTTACGAGCAGTACTTC. Amino acids: CASSRQSYEQYF.